The 31 T cell receptor beta chains reported below all come from one sample, sequenced in a study of T cell responses to AZD1222 COVID-19 vaccine. The data were produced by immunoSEQ multiplex PCR, yet TCRdb's version contains in-frame clones alone and is incomplete. Of around 130,000 clones detected, 75% to 95% appear once; the ten largest clones hold 4% to 4.5%. Here the sequenced sample was peripheral blood, taken 28 days after the second dose of the MenACWY control vaccine. The receptor set was obtained from an adult who received the MenACWY meningococcal vaccine as a control.

The chain combines TRBV4-2 with TRBJ2-7, with D possibly matching TRBD1 (6 bases). Trimming took off 4 bases at V and 1 base at J, with 8 bases between the two ends. The CDR3 has 13 residues. Germline CDR1 is LGHNA and CDR2 is YNFKEQ. The CDR3 region is CASSPGQSYEQYF. The CDR3 DNA follows: TGTGCCAGCAGCCCGGGACAATCCTACGAGCAGTACTTC.

The CDR3 DNA sequence: TGTGCCAGTAGTGCCAACGGATACTATGGCTACACCTTC. Its protein product is CASSANGYYGYTF. The rearrangement uses TRBV19 and TRBJ1-2; the D is unclear. Germline values: CDR1 LNHDA, CDR2 SQIVND (reference sequence). V shed 5 bases and J shed 3 bases, with 10 bases lying between them. The CDR3 spans 13 residues.

This clone was recorded only once. The V call is TRBV5-1, the J call TRBJ1-2, with D tentatively TRBD1 (5 bases). Germline loops: CDR1 SGHRS, CDR2 YFSETQ. This CDR3 has 15 amino acids. Trimming stripped 0 bases from V and 0 bases from J, with 9 bases between. The CDR3 loop reads CASSLGTTANYGYTF. CDR3 nucleotide sequence: TGCGCCAGCAGCTTGGGGACAACAGCTAACTATGGCTACACCTTC.

CDR3: CASSLKGQASTDTQYF. CDR3 in DNA: TGTGCCAGCAGCTTAAAAGGCCAGGCTAGCACAGATACGCAGTATTTT. The chain recombines TRBV7-2 with TRBJ2-3; D is unresolved. This CDR3 comprises 16 residues. V was pared by 2 bases and J by 0 bases, with 12 bases between. Germline values: CDR1 SGHTA, CDR2 FQGNSA.

This rearrangement joins TRBV23-1 to TRBJ2-2; TRBD1 agrees at 9 bases. TRBV23-1 is reported as an ORF; its role is uncertain. The CDR3 runs to 16 residues. Trimming cost V 0 bases and J 5 bases; bases outside gene matches: 4. Written as DNA, the CDR3 is TGCGCCAGCAGTCAATCGAGGGACAGGGAGACCGGGGAGCTGTTTTTT. This encodes CASSQSRDRETGELFF.

J is TRBJ2-5 and V is TRBV2; no definite D call. The CDR3 runs 14 residues. Trimming removed 2 bases from V and 3 bases from J, with 10 bases in between. Germline lookup yields CDR1 SNHLY and CDR2 FYNNEI. The CDR3 loop reads CASSELVGEETQYF. The CDR3 DNA follows: TGTGCCAGCAGTGAACTAGTAGGAGAAGAGACCCAGTACTTC.

This clone was found once. The V call is TRBV25-1, the J call TRBJ1-6, with D hard to call. Germline V gene data show CDR1 as MGHDK and CDR2 as SYGVNS. Trimming removed 8 bases at V and 0 bases at J, with 20 bases between. This CDR3 spans 18 amino acids. The CDR3 DNA reads TGTGCCAGCCAAGGGAGAGTGGCCAAAGCCTCCTATAATTCACCCCTCCACTTT. It yields the protein CASQGRVAKASYNSPLHF.

The V and J genes are TRBV7-6 and TRBJ1-1; TRBD1 aligns across 9 bases. CDR1 and CDR2 from the germline V gene are SGHVS and FNYEAQ. CDR3 length: 15 residues. V shed 4 bases, J shed 1 base, and the junction held 4 bases outside the gene matches. The DNA for the CDR3 is TGTGCCAGCAGCTCACCGGGACAGGGGAACACTGAAGCTTTCTTT. This gives the protein CASSSPGQGNTEAFF.

The chain carries TRBV15 and TRBJ2-7; D is uncertain. V lost 8 bases and J 1 base, leaving 12 bases between the germline ends. The CDR3 is made up of 13 amino acids. The germline gives CDR1 LNHNV, CDR2 YYDKDF (reference sequence). In nucleotides, the CDR3 is TGTGCCACCGGATTAGCCAGGTCCTACGAGCAGTACTTC. As protein: CATGLARSYEQYF.

The CDR3 loop is CASRFAGSQPQHF. The DNA for the CDR3 is TGTGCCAGCAGATTCGCAGGGTCCCAGCCCCAGCATTTT. The V and J genes are TRBV28 and TRBJ1-5, with D perhaps TRBD1 (5 bases). Germline CDR1 reads MDHEN; CDR2 reads SYDVKM. This CDR3 region has 13 residues. Trimming shortened V by 6 bases and J by 7 bases, and 13 bases separated the two germline ends.

This sequence joins TRBV10-3 and TRBJ1-1; D remains ambiguous. In germline, CDR1 is ENHRY, CDR2 SYGVKD. Trimming took off 0 bases at V and 1 base at J, with 3 bases between the two ends. The CDR3 totals 13 residues. CDR3 in DNA: TGTGCCATCAGTGAGTCGGAGAACACTGAAGCTTTCTTT. Its translation is CAISESENTEAFF.

The genes are TRBV5-4 and TRBJ2-7, with 7 bases fitting TRBD2. Trimming at V came to 4 bases and at J to 0 bases, leaving 13 bases not matched to a gene. This CDR3 has 17 amino acids. Looked up from germline, CDR1 is SGHNT and CDR2 is YYREEE (reference sequence). Here the CDR3 reads CASSLPTRGSHSYEQYF. CDR3 nucleotide sequence: TGTGCCAGCAGCCTACCTACTCGCGGGAGTCACTCCTACGAGCAGTACTTC.

The chain joins TRBV7-2 to TRBJ2-7; no definite D call. The germline CDR1 and CDR2 sequences are SGHTA and FQGNSA. Trimming removed 1 base at V and 3 bases at J, with 13 bases between. The CDR3 has 15 amino acids. CDR3 DNA: TGTGCCAGCAGCTTAGGGTCACTACCTAACTACGAGCAGTACTTC. Translated, it gives CASSLGSLPNYEQYF.

The chain joins TRBV12-5 to TRBJ2-1; TRBD1 aligns across 8 bases. The CDR3 covers 14 residues. In germline, CDR1 is LGHNT, CDR2 FRNRAP. The V gene end was trimmed by 1 base and the J gene end by 7 bases; junction bases not matched to a gene: 3. The CDR3 here is CASGLGQGRNEQFF. The CDR3 nucleotides are TGTGCTAGTGGTTTGGGACAGGGGAGGAATGAGCAGTTCTTC.

This chain links TRBV5-6 with TRBJ1-2; 9 nucleotides match TRBD1. Germline V CDR1 and CDR2: SGHDT, YYEEEE. The V gene end was trimmed by 2 bases and the J gene end by 7 bases; junction bases not matched to a gene: 9. The CDR3 totals 15 residues. The CDR3 DNA reads as TGTGCCAGCAGCTTTAACCGGGACAGGGTTTCTGGCTACACCTTC. Amino acid sequence: CASSFNRDRVSGYTF.

The chain recombines TRBV28 with TRBJ1-5, with a weak D call TRBD1 (5 bases). The CDR3 has 14 amino acids. V shed 2 bases and J shed 6 bases, with 11 bases lying between them. Per germline, CDR1 MDHEN and CDR2 SYDVKM. Written as DNA, the CDR3 is TGTGCCAGCAGTTTAGTTGGGGACCGTCAGCCCCAGCATTTT. Translation: CASSLVGDRQPQHF.

The rearrangement joins TRBV7-2 to TRBJ1-1; 7 bases map to TRBD1. CDR1 is SGHTA, CDR2 FQGNSA, per germline. The length of the CDR3 is 16 residues. The V and J ends lost 2 bases and 1 base, in that order; junction bases with no gene match: 7. CDR3 DNA sequence: TGTGCCAGCAGCTTACGCCCGACAGGGAAGAACACTGAAGCTTTCTTT. Amino acids: CASSLRPTGKNTEAFF.

J is TRBJ2-1 and V is TRBV3-1 (or the pseudogene TRBV3-2); D perhaps matches TRBD2 (5 bases). The ends were cut back, 0 bases at V and 4 bases at J, with 7 bases in the middle. Germline V gene data show CDR1 as LGHDT and CDR2 as YNNKEL (reference sequence). The CDR3 sequence is 14 residues long. CDR3 in DNA: TGTGCCAGCAGCCAAGATCGAGGGTACAATGAGCAGTTCTTC. As protein: CASSQDRGYNEQFF.

This chain uses TRBV20-1 with TRBJ2-5; 8 nucleotides agree with TRBD2. J lost 0 bases, V lost 3 bases, and 6 bases had no gene match. The CDR3 has 15 amino acids. Germline CDR1 DFQATT, CDR2 SNEGSKA (reference sequence). CDR3 sequence (DNA): TGCAGTGCTAGTAGGAGCGGGAGCTACCAAGAGACCCAGTACTTC. This codes for CSASRSGSYQETQYF.

The chain combines TRBV12-5 with TRBJ2-2; maybe TRBD1 (6 bases). V dropped 7 bases and J dropped 5 bases, with 20 bases sitting between them. Germline V CDR1 and CDR2: LGHNT, FRNRAP. This CDR3 has 16 amino acids. In nucleotides, the CDR3 is TGTGCTAGTGCCTTGAGAGGGGGACGGTGGACCGGGGAGCTGTTTTTT. Translation gives CASALRGGRWTGELFF.

The chain couples TRBV6-1 to TRBJ2-1; TRBD2 agrees at 7 bases. J was trimmed by 3 bases and V by 0 bases; bases with no gene match: 5. This CDR3 region has 16 residues. CDR1 and CDR2 (germline): MNHNS, SASEGT. The CDR3 sequence is CASSEARSSGYNEQFF. CDR3 in DNA: TGTGCCAGCAGTGAAGCTAGGTCTAGCGGCTACAATGAGCAGTTCTTC.

The chain joins TRBV28 to TRBJ1-1; D is undetermined. V lost 4 bases and J 0 bases, leaving 18 bases between the germline ends. The CDR3 contains 17 residues. Germline V gene lookup returns CDR1 MDHEN and CDR2 SYDVKM. In nucleotides, the CDR3 is TGTGCCAGCAGTTCAAAGGTGGTTGCGGGAGTGAACACTGAAGCTTTCTTT. Translation gives CASSSKVVAGVNTEAFF.

The chain joins TRBV12-3 or TRBV12-4 to TRBJ1-2; 8 nucleotides align to TRBD1. This CDR3 spans 13 amino acids. After removal of 6 bases from V and 0 bases from J, the junction contained 0 bases not matched to a gene. The CDR3 DNA reads TGTGCCAGCAGGGACAGGGCTAACTATGGCTACACCTTC. This sequence encodes CASRDRANYGYTF.

This clone turned up a few times. The chain employs TRBV7-2 and TRBJ2-7; 8 nucleotides match TRBD2. Germline values: CDR1 SGHTA, CDR2 FQGNSA. The CDR3 has 15 residues. The junction had 9 bases not matched to a gene; V was cut back by 5 bases and J by 3 bases. CDR3 sequence: CASSRQAGANYEQYV. In nucleotides, the CDR3 is TGTGCCAGCAGCCGCCAAGCGGGGGCGAACTACGAGCAGTACGTC.

V gene TRBV28 combines with J gene TRBJ2-1; 13 bases are shared with TRBD2. The CDR3 is 16 amino acids. Trimming removed 3 bases from V and 7 bases from J; junction bases left unmatched: 6. Germline V lookup: CDR1 MDHEN, CDR2 SYDVKM. CDR3 DNA: TGTGCCAGCAGTTTCTCAGGACTAGCGGGAGTAAATGAGCAGTTCTTC. Translation gives CASSFSGLAGVNEQFF.

The V call is TRBV5-4, the J call TRBJ2-5, with TRBD2 as a possible D gene (5 bases). Trimming took off 4 bases at V and 1 base at J, with 8 bases between the two ends. The CDR3 is 13 residues long. From germline, CDR1 is SGHNT and CDR2 YYREEE (reference sequence). CDR3 coding DNA: TGTGCCAGCAGCATCGGGATCCAAGAGACCCAGTACTTC. Protein sequence: CASSIGIQETQYF.

The rearrangement links TRBV7-9 to TRBJ1-4; D remains unclear. Trimming shortened V by 2 bases and J by 3 bases, and 10 bases separated the two germline ends. The CDR3 is 15 residues long. CDR1 SEHNR and CDR2 FQNEAQ come from the germline V gene (reference sequence). CDR3 sequence reads: CASSLSVLSNEKLFF. The CDR3 bases are TGTGCCAGCAGCTTATCGGTTTTATCTAATGAAAAACTGTTTTTT.

The chain links TRBV4-2 to TRBJ1-4; D gene uncertain. The ends were cut back, 0 bases at V and 8 bases at J, with 13 bases in the middle. The V gene's germline CDR1 is LGHNA and CDR2 YNFKEQ. The CDR3 runs 15 residues. CDR3 DNA: TGTGCCAGCAGCCAAGATGTGGTCAGGTCGGAAAAACTGTTTTTT. It yields the protein CASSQDVVRSEKLFF.

The rearrangement joins TRBV4-3 to TRBJ1-5; tentatively, D is TRBD1 (5 bases). Germline CDR1 reads LGHNA; CDR2 reads YSLEER. The V end lost 4 bases, the J end lost 0 bases, and 16 bases lay between the germline ends. This CDR3 has 17 residues. The CDR3 DNA reads TGCGCCAGCAGCCCCCAGCGGGTCGGGACTAGCAATCAGCCCCAGCATTTT. Its translation is CASSPQRVGTSNQPQHF.

The J gene is TRBJ2-7, the V gene TRBV28; D possibly uses TRBD1 or TRBD2 (5 bases each). Germline values: CDR1 MDHEN, CDR2 SYDVKM. CDR3 length: 16 amino acids. V was cut by 2 bases and J by 3 bases, with 17 bases left in between. CDR3 DNA: TGTGCCAGCAGTTTACCTCCGGGGCTCATGGGCTACGAGCAGTACTTC. Translation gives CASSLPPGLMGYEQYF. The full variable domain, rest sourced from reference TRBV28 and TRBJ2-7, is DVKVTQSSRYLVKRTGEKVFLECVQDMDHENMFWYRQDPGLGLRLIYFSYDVKMKEKGDIPEGYSVSREKKERFSLILESASTNQTSMYLCASSLPPGLMGYEQYFGPGTRLTVT.

The V gene is TRBV14, the J gene TRBJ2-7, with D maybe TRBD2 (5 bases). This CDR3 region has 15 residues. V was clipped by 0 bases and J by 3 bases, with 12 bases between them. Germline CDR1 and CDR2: SGHDN and FVKESK. CDR3 loop: CASSQELGRSYEQYF. The CDR3 nucleotides are TGTGCCAGCAGCCAAGAGCTGGGGAGAAGCTACGAGCAGTACTTC.